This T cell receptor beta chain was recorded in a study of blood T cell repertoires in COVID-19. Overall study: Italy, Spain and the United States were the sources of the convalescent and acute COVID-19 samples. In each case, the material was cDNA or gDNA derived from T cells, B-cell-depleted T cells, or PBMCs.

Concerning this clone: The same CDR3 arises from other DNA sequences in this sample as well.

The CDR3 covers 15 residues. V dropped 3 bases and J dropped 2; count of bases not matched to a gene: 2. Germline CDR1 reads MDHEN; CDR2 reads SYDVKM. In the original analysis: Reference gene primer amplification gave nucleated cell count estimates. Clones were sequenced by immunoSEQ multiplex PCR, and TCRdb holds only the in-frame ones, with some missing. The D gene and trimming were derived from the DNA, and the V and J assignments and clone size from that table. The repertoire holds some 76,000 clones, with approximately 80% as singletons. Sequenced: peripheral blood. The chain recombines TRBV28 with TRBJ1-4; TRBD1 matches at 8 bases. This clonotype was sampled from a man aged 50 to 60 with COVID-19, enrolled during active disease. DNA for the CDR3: TGTGCCAGCAGTTTTCAGGGGGCGACTAATGAAAAACTGTTTTTT. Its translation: CASSFQGATNEKLFF.